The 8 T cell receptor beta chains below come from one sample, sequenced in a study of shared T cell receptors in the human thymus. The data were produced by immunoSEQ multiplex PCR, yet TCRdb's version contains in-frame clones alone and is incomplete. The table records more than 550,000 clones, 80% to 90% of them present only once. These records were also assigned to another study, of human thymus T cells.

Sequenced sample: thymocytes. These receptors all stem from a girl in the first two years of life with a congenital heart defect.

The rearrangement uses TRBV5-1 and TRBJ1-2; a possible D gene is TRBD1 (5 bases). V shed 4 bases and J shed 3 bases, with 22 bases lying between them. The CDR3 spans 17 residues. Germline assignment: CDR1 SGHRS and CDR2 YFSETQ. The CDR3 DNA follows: TGCGCCAGCAGCCTCGTGGGGGGATCGGGCGGGGACTATGGCTACACCTTC. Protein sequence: CASSLVGGSGGDYGYTF.

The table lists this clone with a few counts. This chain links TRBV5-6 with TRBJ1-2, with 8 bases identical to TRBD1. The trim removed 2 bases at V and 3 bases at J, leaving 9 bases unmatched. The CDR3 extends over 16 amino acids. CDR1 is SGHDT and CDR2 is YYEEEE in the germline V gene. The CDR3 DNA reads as TGTGCCAGCAGCTTCGGCAGGGGGCGGGGGCACTATGGCTACACCTTC. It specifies CASSFGRGRGHYGYTF.

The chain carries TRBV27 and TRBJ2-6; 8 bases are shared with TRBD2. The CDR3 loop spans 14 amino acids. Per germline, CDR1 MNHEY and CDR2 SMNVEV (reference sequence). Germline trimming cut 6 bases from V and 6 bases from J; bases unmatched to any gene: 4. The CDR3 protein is CASSGRDKANVLTF. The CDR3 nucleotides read TGTGCCAGCAGCGGGAGGGATAAGGCCAACGTCCTGACTTTC.

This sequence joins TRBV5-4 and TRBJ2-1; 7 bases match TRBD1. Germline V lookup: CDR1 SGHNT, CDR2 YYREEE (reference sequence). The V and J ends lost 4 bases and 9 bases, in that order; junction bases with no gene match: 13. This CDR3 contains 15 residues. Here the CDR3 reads CASSLLNTPGGEQFF. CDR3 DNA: TGTGCCAGCAGCCTATTAAACACCCCAGGGGGTGAGCAGTTCTTC.

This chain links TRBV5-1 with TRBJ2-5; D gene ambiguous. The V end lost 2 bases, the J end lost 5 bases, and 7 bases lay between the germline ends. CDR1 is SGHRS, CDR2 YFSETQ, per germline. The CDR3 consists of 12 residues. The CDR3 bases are TGCGCCAGCAGCTTCGCACTGGAGACCCAGTACTTC. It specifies CASSFALETQYF. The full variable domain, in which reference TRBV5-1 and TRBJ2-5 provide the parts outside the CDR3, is KAGVTQTPRYLIKTRGQQVTLSCSPISGHRSVSWYQQTPGQGLQFLFEYFSETQRNKGNFPGRFSGRQFSNSRSEMNVSTLELGDSALYLCASSFALETQYFGPGTRLLVL.

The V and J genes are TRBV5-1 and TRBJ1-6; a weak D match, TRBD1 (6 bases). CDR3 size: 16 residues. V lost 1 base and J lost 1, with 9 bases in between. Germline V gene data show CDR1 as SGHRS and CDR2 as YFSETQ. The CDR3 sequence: CASSLFRGSYNSPLHF. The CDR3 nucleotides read TGCGCCAGCAGCTTGTTCAGGGGATCCTATAATTCACCCCTCCACTTT.

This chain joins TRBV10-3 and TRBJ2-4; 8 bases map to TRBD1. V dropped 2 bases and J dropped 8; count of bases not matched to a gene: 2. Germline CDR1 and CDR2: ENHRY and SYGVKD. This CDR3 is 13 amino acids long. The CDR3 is CAISEQTGDIQYF. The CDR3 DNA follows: TGTGCCATCAGTGAGCAGACAGGGGACATTCAGTACTTC.

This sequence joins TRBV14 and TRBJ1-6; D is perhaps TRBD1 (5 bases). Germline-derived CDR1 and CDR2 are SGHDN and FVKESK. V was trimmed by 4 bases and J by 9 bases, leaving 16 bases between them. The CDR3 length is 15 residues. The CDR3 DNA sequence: TGTGCCAGCAGCCGACAGCCCGTGCGCCTTTCACCCCTCCACTTT. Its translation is CASSRQPVRLSPLHF.